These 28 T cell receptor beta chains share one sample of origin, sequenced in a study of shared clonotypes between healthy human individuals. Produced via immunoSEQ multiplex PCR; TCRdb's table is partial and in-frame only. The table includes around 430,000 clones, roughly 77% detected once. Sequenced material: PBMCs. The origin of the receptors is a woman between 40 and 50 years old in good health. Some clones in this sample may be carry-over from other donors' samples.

The CDR3 is CASSDPGQRNYEQYF. CDR3 in DNA: TGTGCCAGCAGTGACCCCGGACAGAGAAACTACGAGCAGTACTTC. J is TRBJ2-7 and V is TRBV6-4, with TRBD1 as a possible D gene (6 bases). There are 15 residues in the CDR3. Germline assignment: CDR1 MRHNA and CDR2 SNTAGT. Trimming removed 2 bases from V and 3 bases from J, with 14 bases in between.

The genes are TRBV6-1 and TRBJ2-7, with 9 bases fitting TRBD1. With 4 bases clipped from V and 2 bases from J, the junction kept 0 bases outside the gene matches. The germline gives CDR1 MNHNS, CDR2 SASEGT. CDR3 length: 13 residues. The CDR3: CASSGDRAYEQYF. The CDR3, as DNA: TGTGCCAGCAGTGGGGACAGGGCCTACGAGCAGTACTTC.

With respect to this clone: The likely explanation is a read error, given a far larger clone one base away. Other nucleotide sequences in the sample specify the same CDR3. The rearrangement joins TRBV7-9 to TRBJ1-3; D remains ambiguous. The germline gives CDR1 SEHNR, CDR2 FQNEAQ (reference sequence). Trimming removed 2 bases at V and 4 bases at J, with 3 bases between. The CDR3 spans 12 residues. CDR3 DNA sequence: TGTGCCAGCAGCTTACAGGGAAACACCATATATTTT. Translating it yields CASSLQGNTIYF.

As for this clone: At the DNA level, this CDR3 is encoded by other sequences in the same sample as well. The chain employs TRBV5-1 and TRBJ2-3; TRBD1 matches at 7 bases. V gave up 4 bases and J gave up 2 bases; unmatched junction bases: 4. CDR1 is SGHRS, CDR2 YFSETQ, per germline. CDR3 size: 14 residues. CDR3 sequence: CASSLGQNTDTQYF. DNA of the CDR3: TGCGCCAGCAGCCTGGGACAGAACACAGATACGCAGTATTTT.

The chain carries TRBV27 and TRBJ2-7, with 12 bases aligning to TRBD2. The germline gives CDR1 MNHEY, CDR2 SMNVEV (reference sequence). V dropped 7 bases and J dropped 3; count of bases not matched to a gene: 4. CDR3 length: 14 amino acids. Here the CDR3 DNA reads TGTGCCAGCACCCGACTAGCGGGAGACTACGAGCAGTACTTC. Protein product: CASTRLAGDYEQYF.

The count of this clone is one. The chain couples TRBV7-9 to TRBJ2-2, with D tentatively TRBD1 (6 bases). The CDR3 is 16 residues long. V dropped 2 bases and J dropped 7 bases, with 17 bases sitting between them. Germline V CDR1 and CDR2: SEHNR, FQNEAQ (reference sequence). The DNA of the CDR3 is TGTGCCAGCAGCTTAACTGCTGTCGCCAGGGGCGGGGAGCTGTTTTTT. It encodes CASSLTAVARGGELFF.

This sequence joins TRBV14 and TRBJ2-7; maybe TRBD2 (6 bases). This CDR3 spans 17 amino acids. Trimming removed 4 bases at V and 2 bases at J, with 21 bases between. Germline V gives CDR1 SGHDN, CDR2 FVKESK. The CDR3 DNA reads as TGTGCCAGCAGCCGATACTATAGCGGAGCCGCGACCTACGAGCAGTACTTC. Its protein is CASSRYYSGAATYEQYF.

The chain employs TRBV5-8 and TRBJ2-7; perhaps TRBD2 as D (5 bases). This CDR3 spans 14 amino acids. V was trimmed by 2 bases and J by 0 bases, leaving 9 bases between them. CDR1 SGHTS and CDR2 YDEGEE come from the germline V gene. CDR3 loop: CASSFTRASYEQYF. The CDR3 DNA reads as TGTGCCAGCAGCTTTACTAGGGCCTCCTACGAGCAGTACTTC.

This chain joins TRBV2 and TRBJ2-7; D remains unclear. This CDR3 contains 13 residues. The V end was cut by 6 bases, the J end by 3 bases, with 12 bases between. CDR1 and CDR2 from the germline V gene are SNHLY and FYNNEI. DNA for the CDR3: TGTGCCAGCAGCGGCTATCTCGGCTACGAGCAGTACTTC. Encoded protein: CASSGYLGYEQYF.

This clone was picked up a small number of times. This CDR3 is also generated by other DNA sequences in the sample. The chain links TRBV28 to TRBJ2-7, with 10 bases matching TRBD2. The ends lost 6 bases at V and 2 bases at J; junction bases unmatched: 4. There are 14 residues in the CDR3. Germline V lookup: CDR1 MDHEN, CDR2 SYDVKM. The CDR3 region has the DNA TGTGCCAGCAGCACAACTAGCGGGGCCTACGAGCAGTACTTC. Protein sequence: CASSTTSGAYEQYF.

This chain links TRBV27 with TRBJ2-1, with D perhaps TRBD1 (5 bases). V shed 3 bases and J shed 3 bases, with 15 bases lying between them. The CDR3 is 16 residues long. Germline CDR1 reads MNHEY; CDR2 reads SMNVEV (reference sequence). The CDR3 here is CASSLGRNVGYNEQFF. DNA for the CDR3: TGTGCCAGCAGTTTGGGGCGTAACGTGGGCTACAATGAGCAGTTCTTC.

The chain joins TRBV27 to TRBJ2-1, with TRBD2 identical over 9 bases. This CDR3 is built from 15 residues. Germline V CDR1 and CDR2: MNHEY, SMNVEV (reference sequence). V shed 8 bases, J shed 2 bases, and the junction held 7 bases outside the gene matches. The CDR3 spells CASATSGPTYNEQFF. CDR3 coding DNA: TGTGCCAGCGCGACTAGCGGACCTACCTACAATGAGCAGTTCTTC.

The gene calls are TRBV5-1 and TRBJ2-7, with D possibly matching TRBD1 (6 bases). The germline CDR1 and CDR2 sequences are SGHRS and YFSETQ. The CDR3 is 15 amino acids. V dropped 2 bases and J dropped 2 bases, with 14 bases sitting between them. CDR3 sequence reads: CASSFTGLRAYEQYF. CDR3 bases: TGCGCCAGCAGCTTTACAGGGCTAAGAGCCTACGAGCAGTACTTC.

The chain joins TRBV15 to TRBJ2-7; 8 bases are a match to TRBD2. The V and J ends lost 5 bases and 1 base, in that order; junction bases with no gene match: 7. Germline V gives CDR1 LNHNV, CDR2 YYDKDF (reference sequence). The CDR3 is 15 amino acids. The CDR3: CATSSGSGDSYEQYF. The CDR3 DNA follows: TGTGCCACCAGCTCCGGTAGCGGGGATTCCTACGAGCAGTACTTC.

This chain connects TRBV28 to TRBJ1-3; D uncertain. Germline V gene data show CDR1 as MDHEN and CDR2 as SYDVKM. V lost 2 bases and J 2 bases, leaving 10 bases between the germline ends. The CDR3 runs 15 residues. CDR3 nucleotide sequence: TGTGCCAGCAGTTTACACGTCCTGGCTGGAAACACCATATATTTT. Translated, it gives CASSLHVLAGNTIYF.

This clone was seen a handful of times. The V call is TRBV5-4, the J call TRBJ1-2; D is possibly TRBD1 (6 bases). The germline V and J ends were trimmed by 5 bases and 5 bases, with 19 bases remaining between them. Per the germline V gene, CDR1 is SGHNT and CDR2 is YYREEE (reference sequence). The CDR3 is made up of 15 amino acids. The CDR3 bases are TGTGCCAGCAGAGTAGCCCGGCCAGGGGAGTATGGCTACACCTTC. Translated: CASRVARPGEYGYTF.

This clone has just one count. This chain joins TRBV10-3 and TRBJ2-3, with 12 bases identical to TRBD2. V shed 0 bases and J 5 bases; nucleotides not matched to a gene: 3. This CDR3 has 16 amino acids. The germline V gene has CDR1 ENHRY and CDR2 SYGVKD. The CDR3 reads CAISESLAGGKDTQYF. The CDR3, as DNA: TGTGCCATCAGTGAGTCACTAGCGGGAGGTAAAGATACGCAGTATTTT.

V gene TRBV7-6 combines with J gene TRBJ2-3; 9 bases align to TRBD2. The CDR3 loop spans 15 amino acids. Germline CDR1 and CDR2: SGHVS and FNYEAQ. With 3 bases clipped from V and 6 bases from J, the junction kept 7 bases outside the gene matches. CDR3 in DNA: TGTGCCAGCAGCTTTGCGGGAGGGAGAGGCGATACGCAGTATTTT. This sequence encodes CASSFAGGRGDTQYF.

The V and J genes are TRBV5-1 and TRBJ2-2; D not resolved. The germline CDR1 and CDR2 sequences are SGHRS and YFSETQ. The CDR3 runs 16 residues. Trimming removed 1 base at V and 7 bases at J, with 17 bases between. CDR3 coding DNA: TGCGCCAGCAGCTTGCTATTTGGGCTCCTGAGCGGGGAGCTGTTTTTT. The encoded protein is CASSLLFGLLSGELFF. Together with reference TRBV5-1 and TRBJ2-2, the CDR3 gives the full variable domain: KAGVTQTPRYLIKTRGQQVTLSCSPISGHRSVSWYQQTPGQGLQFLFEYFSETQRNKGNFPGRFSGRQFSNSRSEMNVSTLELGDSALYLCASSLLFGLLSGELFFGEGSRLTVL.

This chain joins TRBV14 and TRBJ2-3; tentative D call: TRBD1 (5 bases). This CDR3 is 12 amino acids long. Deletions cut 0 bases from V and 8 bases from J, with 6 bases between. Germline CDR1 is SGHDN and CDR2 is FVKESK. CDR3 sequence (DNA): TGTGCCAGCAGCCAAGATAGGGGTACGCAGTATTTT. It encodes CASSQDRGTQYF.

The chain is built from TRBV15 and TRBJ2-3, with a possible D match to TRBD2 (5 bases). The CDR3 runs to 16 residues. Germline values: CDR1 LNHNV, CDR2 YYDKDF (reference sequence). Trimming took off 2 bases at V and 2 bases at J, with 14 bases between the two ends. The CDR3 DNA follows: TGTGCCACCAGCAGAACCAGCGGCCGGAACACAGATACGCAGTATTTT. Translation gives CATSRTSGRNTDTQYF.

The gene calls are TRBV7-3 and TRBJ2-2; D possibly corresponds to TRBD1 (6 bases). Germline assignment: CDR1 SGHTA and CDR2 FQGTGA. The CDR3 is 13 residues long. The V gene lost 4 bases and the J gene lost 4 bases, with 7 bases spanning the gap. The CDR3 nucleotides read TGTGCCAGCAGCTCACAGGGCACCGGGGAGCTGTTTTTT. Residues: CASSSQGTGELFF.

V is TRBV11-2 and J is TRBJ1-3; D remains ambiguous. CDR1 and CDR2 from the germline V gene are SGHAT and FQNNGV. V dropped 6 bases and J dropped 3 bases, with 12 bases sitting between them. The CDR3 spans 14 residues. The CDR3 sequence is CASSGLRFGNTIYF. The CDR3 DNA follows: TGTGCCAGCAGTGGGCTACGTTTTGGAAACACCATATATTTT.

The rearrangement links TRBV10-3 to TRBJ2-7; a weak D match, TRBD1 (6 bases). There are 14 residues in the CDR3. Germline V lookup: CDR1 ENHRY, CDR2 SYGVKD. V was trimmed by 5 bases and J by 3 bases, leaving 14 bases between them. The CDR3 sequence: CAISRTETSYEQYF. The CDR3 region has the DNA TGTGCCATCAGTAGGACAGAGACCAGCTACGAGCAGTACTTC.

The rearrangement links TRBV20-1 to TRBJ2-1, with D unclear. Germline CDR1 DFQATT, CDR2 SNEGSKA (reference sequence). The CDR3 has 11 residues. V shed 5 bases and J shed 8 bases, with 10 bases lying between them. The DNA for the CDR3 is TGCAGTGCTCATATAGGATATGAGCAGTTCTTC. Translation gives CSAHIGYEQFF.

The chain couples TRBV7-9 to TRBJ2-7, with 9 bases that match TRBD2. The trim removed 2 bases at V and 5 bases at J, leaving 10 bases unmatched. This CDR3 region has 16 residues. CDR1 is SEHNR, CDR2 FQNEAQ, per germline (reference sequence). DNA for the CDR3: TGTGCCAGCAGCTTATTTCTAGCGGGACCGAAAGACGAGCAGTACTTC. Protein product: CASSLFLAGPKDEQYF.

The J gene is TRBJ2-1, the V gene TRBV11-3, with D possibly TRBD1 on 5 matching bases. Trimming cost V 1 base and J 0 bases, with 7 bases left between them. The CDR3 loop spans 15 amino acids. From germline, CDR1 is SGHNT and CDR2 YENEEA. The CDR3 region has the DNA TGTGCCAGCAGCTTAGGTCAGGGCTCCTACAATGAGCAGTTCTTC. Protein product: CASSLGQGSYNEQFF. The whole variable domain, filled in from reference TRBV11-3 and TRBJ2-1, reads EAGVVQSPRYKIIEKKQPVAFWCNPISGHNTLYWYLQNLGQGPELLIRYENEEAVDDSQLPKDRFSAERLKGVDSTLKIQPAELGDSAVYLCASSLGQGSYNEQFFGPGTRLTVL.

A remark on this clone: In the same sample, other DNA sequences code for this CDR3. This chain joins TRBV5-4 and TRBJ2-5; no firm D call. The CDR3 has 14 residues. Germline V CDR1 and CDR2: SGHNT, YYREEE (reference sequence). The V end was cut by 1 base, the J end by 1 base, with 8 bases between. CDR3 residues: CASSLSRAQETQYF. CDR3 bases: TGTGCCAGCAGCTTGAGCAGAGCCCAAGAGACCCAGTACTTC.